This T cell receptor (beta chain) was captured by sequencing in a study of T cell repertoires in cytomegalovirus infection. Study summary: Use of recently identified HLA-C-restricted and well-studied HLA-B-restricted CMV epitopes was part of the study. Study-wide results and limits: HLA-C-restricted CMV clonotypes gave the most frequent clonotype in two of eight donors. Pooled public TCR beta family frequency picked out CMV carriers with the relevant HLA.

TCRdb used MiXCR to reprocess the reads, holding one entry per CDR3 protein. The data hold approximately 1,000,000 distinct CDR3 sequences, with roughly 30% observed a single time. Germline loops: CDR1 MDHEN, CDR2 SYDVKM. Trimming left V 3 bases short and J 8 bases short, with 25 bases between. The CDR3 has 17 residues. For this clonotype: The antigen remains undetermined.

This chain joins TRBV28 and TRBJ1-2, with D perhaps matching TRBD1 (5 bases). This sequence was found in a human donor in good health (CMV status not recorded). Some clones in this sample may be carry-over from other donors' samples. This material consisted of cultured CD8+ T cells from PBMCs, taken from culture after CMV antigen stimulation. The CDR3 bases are TGTGCCAGCAGTTTTGGAGGGACCGCAGCCTGGGTAGGGGGCTACACCTTC. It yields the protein CASSFGGTAAWVGGYTF.